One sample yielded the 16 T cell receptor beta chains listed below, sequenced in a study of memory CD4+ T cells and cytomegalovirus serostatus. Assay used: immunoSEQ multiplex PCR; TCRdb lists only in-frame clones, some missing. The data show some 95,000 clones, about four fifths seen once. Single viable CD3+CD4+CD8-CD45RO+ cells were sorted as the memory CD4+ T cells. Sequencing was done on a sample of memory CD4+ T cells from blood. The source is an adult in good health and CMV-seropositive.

The CDR3, as DNA: TGCGCCAGCAGTCCAGCTGGACAGGGGAGCTCCTACGAGCAGTACTTC. It encodes CASSPAGQGSSYEQYF. This chain uses TRBV10-1 with TRBJ2-7, with 9 positions matching TRBD1. The germline V gene encodes CDR1 WNHNN and CDR2 SYGVQD (reference sequence). The ends lost 5 bases at V and 0 bases at J; junction bases unmatched: 8. This CDR3 comprises 16 residues.

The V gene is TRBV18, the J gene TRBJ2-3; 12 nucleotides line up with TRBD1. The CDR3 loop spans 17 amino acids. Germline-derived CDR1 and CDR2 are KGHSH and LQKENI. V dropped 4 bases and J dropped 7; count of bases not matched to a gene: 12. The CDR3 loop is CASSQTMPGQGANTQYF. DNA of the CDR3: TGTGCCAGCTCACAAACGATGCCGGGACAGGGGGCCAATACGCAGTATTTT.

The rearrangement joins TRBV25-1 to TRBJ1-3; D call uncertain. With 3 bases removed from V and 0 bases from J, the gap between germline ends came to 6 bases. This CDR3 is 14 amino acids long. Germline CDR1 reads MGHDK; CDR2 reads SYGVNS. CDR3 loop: CASSDWLSGNTIYF. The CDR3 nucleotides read TGTGCCAGCAGTGACTGGCTCTCTGGAAACACCATATATTTT.

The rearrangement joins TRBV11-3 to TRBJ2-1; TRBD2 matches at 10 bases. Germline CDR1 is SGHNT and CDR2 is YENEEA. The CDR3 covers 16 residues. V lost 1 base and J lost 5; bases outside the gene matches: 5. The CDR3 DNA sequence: TGTGCCAGCAGCTTAGGAGCGGGAGGGCCTCACAATGAGCAGTTCTTC. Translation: CASSLGAGGPHNEQFF.

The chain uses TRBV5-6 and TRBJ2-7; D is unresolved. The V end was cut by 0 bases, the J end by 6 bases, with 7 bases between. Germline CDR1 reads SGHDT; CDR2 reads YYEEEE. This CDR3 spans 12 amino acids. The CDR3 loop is CASSLGGSEQYF. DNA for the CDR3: TGTGCCAGCAGCTTGGGGGGTAGCGAGCAGTACTTC. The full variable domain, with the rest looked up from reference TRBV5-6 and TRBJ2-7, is DAGVTQSPTHLIKTRGQQVTLRCSPKSGHDTVSWYQQALGQGPQFIFQYYEEEERQRGNFPDRFSGHQFPNYSSELNVNALLLGDSALYLCASSLGGSEQYFGPGTRLTVT.

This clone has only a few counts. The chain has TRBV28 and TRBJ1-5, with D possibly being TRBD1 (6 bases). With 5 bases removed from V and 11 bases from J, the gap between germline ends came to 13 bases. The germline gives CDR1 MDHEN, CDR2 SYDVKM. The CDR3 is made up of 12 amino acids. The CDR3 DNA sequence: TGTGCCAGCAGTACAGGACAGACCACCCAGCATTTT. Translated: CASSTGQTTQHF.

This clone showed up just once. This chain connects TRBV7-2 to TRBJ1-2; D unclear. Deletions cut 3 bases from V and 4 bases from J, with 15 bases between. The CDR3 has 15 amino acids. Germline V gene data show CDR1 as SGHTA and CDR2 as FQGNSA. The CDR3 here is CASSFQPTNRYGYTF. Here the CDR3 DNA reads TGTGCCAGCAGCTTCCAACCGACAAACCGCTATGGCTACACCTTC.

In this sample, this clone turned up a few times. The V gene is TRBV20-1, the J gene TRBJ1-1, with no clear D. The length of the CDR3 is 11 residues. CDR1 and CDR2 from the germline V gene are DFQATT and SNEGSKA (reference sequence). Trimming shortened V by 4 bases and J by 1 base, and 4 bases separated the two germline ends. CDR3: CSAIGNTEAFF. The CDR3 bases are TGCAGTGCTATTGGGAACACTGAAGCTTTCTTT.

The CDR3 DNA is TGTGCCAGCAGTTTAGCCCTGGGGGCTCAGCCCCAGCATTTT. It codes for CASSLALGAQPQHF. The chain combines TRBV28 with TRBJ1-5; the D gene is possibly TRBD1 (6 bases). Germline V gene lookup returns CDR1 MDHEN and CDR2 SYDVKM. The ends were cut back, 2 bases at V and 6 bases at J, with 11 bases in the middle. The CDR3 extends over 14 amino acids.

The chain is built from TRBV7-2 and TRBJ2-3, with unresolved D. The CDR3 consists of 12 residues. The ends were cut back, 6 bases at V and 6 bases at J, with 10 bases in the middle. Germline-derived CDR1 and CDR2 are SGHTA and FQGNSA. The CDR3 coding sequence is TGTGCCAGCAGTTCCGGTCCGGATACGCAGTATTTT. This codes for CASSSGPDTQYF. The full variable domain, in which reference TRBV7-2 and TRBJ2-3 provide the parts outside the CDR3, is GAGVSQSPSNKVTEKGKDVELRCDPISGHTALYWYRQSLGQGLEFLIYFQGNSAPDKSGLPSDRFSAERTGGSVSTLTIQRTQQEDSAVYLCASSSGPDTQYFGPGTRLTVL.

The CDR3 is CASSVDLAAAYEQYF. For the CDR3, the DNA is TGTGCCAGCAGCGTAGACCTAGCGGCAGCCTACGAGCAGTACTTC. This chain connects TRBV9 to TRBJ2-7, with 7 bases aligning to TRBD2. This CDR3 region has 15 residues. The J segment lost 2 bases and the V segment lost 0 bases, leaving 5 bases of the junction unmatched. CDR1 SGDLS and CDR2 YYNGEE come from the germline V gene.

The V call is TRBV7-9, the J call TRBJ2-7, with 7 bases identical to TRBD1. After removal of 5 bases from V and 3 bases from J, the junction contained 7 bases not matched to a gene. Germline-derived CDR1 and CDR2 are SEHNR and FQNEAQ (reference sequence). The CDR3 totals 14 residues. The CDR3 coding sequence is TGTGCCAGCAGCAGACAGGGCGGCGGCTACGAGCAGTACTTC. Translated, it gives CASSRQGGGYEQYF. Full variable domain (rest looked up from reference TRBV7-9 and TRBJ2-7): DTGVSQNPRHKITKRGQNVTFRCDPISEHNRLYWYRQTLGQGPEFLTYFQNEAQLEKSRLLSDRFSAERPKGSFSTLEIQRTEQGDSAMYLCASSRQGGGYEQYFGPGTRLTVT.

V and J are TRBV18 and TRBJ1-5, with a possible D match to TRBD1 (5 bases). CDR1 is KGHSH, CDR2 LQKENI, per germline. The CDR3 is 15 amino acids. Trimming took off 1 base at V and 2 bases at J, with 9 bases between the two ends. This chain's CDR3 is CASSPQGTGNQPQHF. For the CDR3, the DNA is TGTGCCAGCTCACCACAAGGGACCGGCAATCAGCCCCAGCATTTT.

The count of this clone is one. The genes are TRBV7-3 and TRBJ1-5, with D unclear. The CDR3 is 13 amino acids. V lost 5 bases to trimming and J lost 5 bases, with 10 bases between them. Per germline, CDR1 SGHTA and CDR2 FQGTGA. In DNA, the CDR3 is TGTGCCAGCAGCGAAGACCAGGATCAGCCCCAGCATTTT. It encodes CASSEDQDQPQHF.

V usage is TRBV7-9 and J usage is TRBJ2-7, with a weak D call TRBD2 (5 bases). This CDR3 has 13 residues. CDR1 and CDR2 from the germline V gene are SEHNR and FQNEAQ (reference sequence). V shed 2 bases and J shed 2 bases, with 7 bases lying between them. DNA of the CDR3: TGTGCCAGCAGCTTATTCGGGACCTACGAGCAGTACTTC. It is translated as CASSLFGTYEQYF.

In nucleotides, the CDR3 is TGTGCCAGCAGCGCTTCAGGGAAAGCGGGAGTCCTCGAGCAGTACTTC. Translated: CASSASGKAGVLEQYF. The J gene is TRBJ2-7, the V gene TRBV7-9; 8 bases are shared with TRBD2. CDR3 length: 16 residues. CDR1 SEHNR and CDR2 FQNEAQ come from the germline V gene (reference sequence). The junction had 15 bases not matched to a gene; V was cut back by 5 bases and J by 6 bases.